The subject of this entry is one T cell receptor (beta chain). The target antigen is unknown. Each TCR beta library was made by quantitative 5'-RACE that incorporated molecular barcodes. TCRdb itself ran the 5' RACE reads through MiXCR, one entry per CDR3 protein. The sample has around 150,000 distinct CDR3 sequences, around two fifths seen once; the top ten hold approximately 16%. This sample was included in a study of CD8 T cells in ankylosing spondylitis. Overall study findings and caveats: Reportedly, disease-linked clones are significantly enriched in ankylosing spondylitis patients' matched synovial fluid.

The receptor comes from a male donor with ankylosing spondylitis. Sequencing input: synovial fluid, either unsorted or a sorted T cell fraction (not recorded which).

This chain's CDR3 is CASSQGPRHLYGYTF. The CDR3 DNA reads as TGTGCCAGCAGCCAAGGCCCCAGGCACCTCTATGGCTACACCTTC. V gene TRBV3-1 combines with J gene TRBJ1-2; no clear D. CDR3 length: 15 residues. CDR1 is LGHDT and CDR2 is YNNKEL in the germline V gene (reference sequence). Trimming took off 1 base at V and 4 bases at J, with 13 bases between the two ends.